The present TCR beta chain was sequenced within a study of blood T cell repertoires in COVID-19. About the research overall: Material from acute and convalescent COVID-19 was sourced from the United States, Italy and Spain. T cells, B-cell-depleted T cells, or PBMCs provided the cDNA or gDNA that served as material.

Original analysis: How many nucleated cells were present was estimated from reference gene primer amplification. Profiled with immunoSEQ multiplex PCR; TCRdb holds only in-frame clones, not every one. V, J and clone size reflect that table, while D and trimming were determined from the DNA. The repertoire holds about 120,000 clones, with roughly 79% as singletons. Input material: peripheral blood. This clonotype was obtained from a human donor in a cohort sampled during active COVID-19.

This CDR3 is CATNFGQVWDGYTF. CDR3 sequence (DNA): TGTGCCACGAATTTCGGACAAGTTTGGGATGGCTACACCTTC. The chain is built from TRBV6-5 and TRBJ1-2; maybe TRBD1 (5 bases). Deletions cut 10 bases from V and 6 bases from J, with 21 bases between. This CDR3 comprises 14 residues. Germline V gene data show CDR1 as MNHEY and CDR2 as SVGAGI.